Listed below are T cell receptor beta chains from one sample, sequenced in a study of blood T cell repertoires in COVID-19. Data came from immunoSEQ multiplex PCR; TCRdb stores just in-frame clones and leaves some out. The table shows some 80,000 clones, with about 88% occurring only once. Sequenced: peripheral blood. The receptors here all came from an elderly man with active or convalescent COVID-19. Each CDR3 is given with its conserved first and last residue. D genes are given only for firm matches. For some rows the clone size is stated as once, few or many, or as a class when expanded; others skip it.

TRBV11-2	TRBJ1-3	.	.	CASSLDGSSGNTIYF	TGTGCCAGCAGCTTAGATGGGAGCTCTGGAAACACCATATATTTT
TRBV29-1	TRBJ1-1	.	TRBD1	CSAQQGANTEAFF	TGCAGCGCTCAACAGGGGGCTAACACTGAAGCTTTCTTT
TRBV29-1	TRBJ1-1	.	TRBD1	CSVQQGVGTEAFF	TGCAGCGTTCAACAGGGGGTTGGCACTGAAGCTTTCTTT
TRBV7-9	TRBJ2-5	.	TRBD2	CASSLVAGDVETQYF	TGTGCCAGCAGCTTAGTAGCGGGGGATGTGGAGACCCAGTACTTC
TRBV6-5	TRBJ1-1	few	.	CASSYSIWGDTEAFF	TGTGCCAGCAGTTACTCGATTTGGGGGGACACTGAAGCTTTCTTT
TRBV14	TRBJ2-1	few	.	CASSQVQAYNEQFF	TGTGCCAGCAGCCAAGTACAGGCCTACAATGAGCAGTTCTTC
TRBV5-1	TRBJ2-1	.	TRBD2	CASSSTSGLYNEQFF	TGCGCCAGCAGCTCGACTAGCGGATTATACAATGAGCAGTTCTTC
TRBV9	TRBJ1-1	.	TRBD1	CASSVALGQGRGTEAFF	TGTGCCAGCAGCGTAGCGTTAGGACAGGGTCGTGGCACTGAAGCTTTCTTT
TRBV7-2	TRBJ1-2	.	.	CASSPAGGAYGYTF	TGTGCCAGCAGCCCCGCCGGGGGAGCATATGGCTACACCTTC
TRBV14	TRBJ1-1	.	.	CASSPTWFFGAFF	TGTGCCAGCAGTCCAACATGGTTTTTTGGAGCTTTCTTT
TRBV9	TRBJ2-1	.	.	CASSVEPRSHDEQFF	TGTGCCAGCAGCGTAGAGCCCCGGTCGCACGATGAGCAGTTCTTC
TRBV2	TRBJ1-6	.	.	CASRAGGVYNSPLHF	TGTGCCAGCAGGGCCGGGGGGGTCTATAATTCACCCCTCCACTTT
TRBV10-2	TRBJ2-1	.	.	CASQSLYNEQFF	TGCGCCAGCCAATCTCTATACAATGAGCAGTTCTTC
TRBV12-3/TRBV12-4	TRBJ1-1	.	.	CASSSLTEAFF	TGTGCCAGCAGTTCCCTCACTGAAGCTTTCTTT
TRBV7-2	TRBJ2-1	.	.	CASSLDRGNEQFF	TGTGCCAGCAGCTTAGATCGGGGGAATGAGCAGTTCTTC
TRBV5-4	TRBJ2-5	.	.	CASSSRDRQETQYF	TGTGCCAGCAGCTCGCGGGACAGACAAGAGACCCAGTACTTC
TRBV5-6	TRBJ2-2	.	.	CASSLVAGGGIGELFF	TGTGCCAGCAGCTTGGTCGCGGGCGGGGGCATCGGGGAGCTGTTTTTT
TRBV5-6	TRBJ1-5	.	.	CASSLRQTSNQPQHF	TGTGCCAGCAGCTTGAGACAGACTAGCAATCAGCCCCAGCATTTT
TRBV12-3/TRBV12-4	TRBJ1-5	.	.	CASRRGSNQPQHF	TGTGCCAGCAGGCGGGGGAGCAATCAGCCCCAGCATTTT
TRBV5-1	TRBJ2-5	few	TRBD2	CASFREGRETQYF	TGCGCCAGTTTCCGGGAGGGTCGGGAGACCCAGTACTTC
TRBV2	TRBJ2-1	.	.	CASSPWEQGRFF	TGTGCCAGCAGCCCTTGGGAACAGGGTCGGTTCTTC
TRBV7-3	TRBJ2-5	.	.	CASSPNGLIETQYF	TGTGCCAGCAGCCCAAATGGACTAATAGAGACCCAGTACTTC
TRBV5-1	TRBJ2-2	.	TRBD2	CASSFREDGTGELFF	TGCGCCAGCAGCTTCCGGGAGGACGGCACCGGGGAGCTGTTTTTT
TRBV5-4	TRBJ1-2	.	TRBD1	CASSFPPGTGPSGYTF	TGTGCCAGCAGCTTTCCTCCGGGGACAGGGCCGAGTGGCTACACCTTC
TRBV27	TRBJ2-1	.	.	CASGHLSYNEQFF	TGTGCCAGCGGACACCTCTCCTACAATGAGCAGTTCTTC
TRBV2	TRBJ2-6	.	TRBD1	CASSSGQGASGANVLTF	TGTGCCAGCAGTTCCGGACAGGGGGCGTCTGGGGCCAACGTCCTGACTTTC
TRBV3-1/TRBV3-2	TRBJ1-2	.	TRBD1	CASSPDRVGYTF	TGTGCCAGCAGCCCCGACAGGGTTGGCTACACCTTC
TRBV11-2	TRBJ2-1	.	TRBD2	CASSLKKGLAGSNEQFF	TGTGCCAGCAGCTTAAAGAAAGGACTAGCAGGTAGCAATGAGCAGTTCTTC
TRBV6-1	TRBJ1-2	.	TRBD1	CASSETRTGARYTF	TGTGCCAGCAGTGAAACCAGGACAGGCGCTCGGTACACCTTC
TRBV7-9	TRBJ2-2	.	.	CASSPRQTTGELFF	TGTGCCAGCAGCCCCCGGCAGACAACCGGGGAGCTGTTTTTT
TRBV30	TRBJ2-2	.	TRBD1	CAWSIHGTGSAGELFF	TGTGCCTGGAGTATCCACGGGACAGGGTCTGCCGGGGAGCTGTTTTTT
TRBV6-6	TRBJ2-2	.	TRBD1	CASSTETGGGTGELFF	TGTGCCAGCAGTACCGAGACAGGGGGCGGGACCGGGGAGCTGTTTTTT